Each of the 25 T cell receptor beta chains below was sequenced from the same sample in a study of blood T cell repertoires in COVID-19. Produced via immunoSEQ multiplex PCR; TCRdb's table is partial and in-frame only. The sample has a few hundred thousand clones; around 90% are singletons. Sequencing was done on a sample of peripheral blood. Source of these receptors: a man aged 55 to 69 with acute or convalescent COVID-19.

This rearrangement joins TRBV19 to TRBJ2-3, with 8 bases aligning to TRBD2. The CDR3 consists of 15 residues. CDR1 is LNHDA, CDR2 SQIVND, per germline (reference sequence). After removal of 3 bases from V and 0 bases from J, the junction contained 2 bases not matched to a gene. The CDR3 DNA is TGTGCCAGTAGTATTACGGGGGGGAGCACAGATACGCAGTATTTT. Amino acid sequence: CASSITGGSTDTQYF.

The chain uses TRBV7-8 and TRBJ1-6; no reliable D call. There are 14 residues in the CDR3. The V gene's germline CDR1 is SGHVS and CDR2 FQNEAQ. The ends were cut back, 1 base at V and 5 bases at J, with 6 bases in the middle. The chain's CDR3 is CASSLGPNNSPLHF. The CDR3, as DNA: TGTGCCAGCAGCTTAGGTCCAAATAATTCACCCCTCCACTTT. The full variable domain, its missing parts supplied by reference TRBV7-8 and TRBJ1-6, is GAGVSQSPRYKVAKRGQDVALRCDPISGHVSLFWYQQALGQGPEFLTYFQNEAQLDKSGLPSDRFFAERPEGSVSTLKIQRTQQEDSAVYLCASSLGPNNSPLHFGNGTRLTVT.

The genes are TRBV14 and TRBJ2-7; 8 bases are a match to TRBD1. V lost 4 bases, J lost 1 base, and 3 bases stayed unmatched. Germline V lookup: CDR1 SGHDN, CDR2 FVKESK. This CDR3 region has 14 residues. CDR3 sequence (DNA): TGTGCCAGCAGCCGAAGGGACAGGTCCTACGAGCAGTACTTC. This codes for CASSRRDRSYEQYF.

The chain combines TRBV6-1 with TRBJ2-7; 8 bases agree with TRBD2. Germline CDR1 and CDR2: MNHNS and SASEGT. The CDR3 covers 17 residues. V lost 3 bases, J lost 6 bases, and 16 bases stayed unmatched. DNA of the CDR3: TGTGCCAGCAGTGAGCCCCCGGGGGGGCGGGGTGGTAGCGAGCAGTACTTC. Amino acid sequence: CASSEPPGGRGGSEQYF.

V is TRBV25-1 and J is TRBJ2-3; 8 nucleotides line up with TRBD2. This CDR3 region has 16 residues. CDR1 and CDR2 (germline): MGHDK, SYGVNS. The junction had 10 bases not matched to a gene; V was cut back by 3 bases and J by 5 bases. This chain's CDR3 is CASSDRSGENGDTQYF. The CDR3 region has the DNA TGTGCCAGCAGTGACCGTAGCGGGGAAAATGGAGATACGCAGTATTTT.

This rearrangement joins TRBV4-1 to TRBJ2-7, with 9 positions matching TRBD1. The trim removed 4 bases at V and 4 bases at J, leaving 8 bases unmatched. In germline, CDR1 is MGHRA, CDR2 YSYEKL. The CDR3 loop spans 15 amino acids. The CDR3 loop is CASSLEQGATYEQYF. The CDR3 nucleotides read TGCGCCAGCAGCCTAGAACAGGGGGCGACGTACGAGCAGTACTTC.

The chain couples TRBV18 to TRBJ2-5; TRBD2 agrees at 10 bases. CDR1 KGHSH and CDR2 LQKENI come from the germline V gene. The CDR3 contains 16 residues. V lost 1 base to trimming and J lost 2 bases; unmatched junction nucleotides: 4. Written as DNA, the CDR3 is TGTGCCAGCTCACCACTAGCGGGGGGATCACAAGAGACCCAGTACTTC. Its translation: CASSPLAGGSQETQYF.

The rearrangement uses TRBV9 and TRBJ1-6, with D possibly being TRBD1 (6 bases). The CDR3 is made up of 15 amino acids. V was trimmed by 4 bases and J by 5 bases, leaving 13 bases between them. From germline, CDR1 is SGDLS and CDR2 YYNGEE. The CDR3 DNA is TGTGCCAGCAGCACGAGGACAGAGAATAATTCACCCCTCCACTTT. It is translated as CASSTRTENNSPLHF.

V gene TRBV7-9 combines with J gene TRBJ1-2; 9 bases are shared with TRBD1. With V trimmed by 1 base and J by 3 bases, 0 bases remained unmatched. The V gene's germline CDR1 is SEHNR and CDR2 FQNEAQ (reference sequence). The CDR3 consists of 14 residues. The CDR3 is CASSLGQGDYGYTF. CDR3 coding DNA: TGTGCCAGCAGCTTAGGACAGGGGGACTATGGCTACACCTTC. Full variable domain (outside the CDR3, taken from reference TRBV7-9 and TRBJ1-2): DTGVSQNPRHKITKRGQNVTFRCDPISEHNRLYWYRQTLGQGPEFLTYFQNEAQLEKSRLLSDRFSAERPKGSFSTLEIQRTEQGDSAMYLCASSLGQGDYGYTFGSGTRLTVV.

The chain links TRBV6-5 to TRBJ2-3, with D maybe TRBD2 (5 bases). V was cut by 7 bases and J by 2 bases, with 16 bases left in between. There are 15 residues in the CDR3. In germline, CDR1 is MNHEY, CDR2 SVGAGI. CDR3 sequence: CASTLTGSITDTQYF. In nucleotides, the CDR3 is TGTGCCAGCACCCTGACGGGGAGTATCACAGATACGCAGTATTTT.

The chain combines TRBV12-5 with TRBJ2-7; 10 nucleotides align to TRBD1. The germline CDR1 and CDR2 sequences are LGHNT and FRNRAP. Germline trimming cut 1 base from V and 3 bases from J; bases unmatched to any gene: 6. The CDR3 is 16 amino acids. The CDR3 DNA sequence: TGTGCTAGTGGTTTGGCAGGACAGGGGGATGTCTACGAGCAGTACTTC. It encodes CASGLAGQGDVYEQYF. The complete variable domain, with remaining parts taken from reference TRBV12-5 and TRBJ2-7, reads DARVTQTPRHKVTEMGQEVTMRCQPILGHNTVFWYRQTMMQGLELLAYFRNRAPLDDSGMPKDRFSAEMPDATLATLKIQPSEPRDSAVYFCASGLAGQGDVYEQYFGPGTRLTVT.

Written as DNA, the CDR3 is TGTGCCAGCAATCAAAGGACAGGGAACGACGAGCAGTACTTC. Translating it yields CASNQRTGNDEQYF. The chain carries TRBV2 and TRBJ2-7, with TRBD1 matching over 8 bases. J gave up 5 bases and V 7 bases, and 10 bases lay outside the gene matches. The CDR3 has 14 amino acids. Germline-derived CDR1 and CDR2 are SNHLY and FYNNEI.

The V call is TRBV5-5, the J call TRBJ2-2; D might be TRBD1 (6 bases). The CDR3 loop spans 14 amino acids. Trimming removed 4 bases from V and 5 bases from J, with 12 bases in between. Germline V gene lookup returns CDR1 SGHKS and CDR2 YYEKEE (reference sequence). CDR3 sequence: CASSIDRWTGELFF. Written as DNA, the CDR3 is TGTGCCAGCAGCATAGACAGGTGGACCGGGGAGCTGTTTTTT.

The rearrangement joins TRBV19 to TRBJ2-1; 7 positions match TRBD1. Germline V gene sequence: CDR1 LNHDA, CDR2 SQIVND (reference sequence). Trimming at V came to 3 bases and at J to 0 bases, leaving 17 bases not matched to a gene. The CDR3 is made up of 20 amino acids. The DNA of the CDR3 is TGTGCCAGTAGTATCACGACAGGGCAAAGGGAATCGAGCTCCTACAATGAGCAGTTCTTC. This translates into CASSITTGQRESSSYNEQFF.

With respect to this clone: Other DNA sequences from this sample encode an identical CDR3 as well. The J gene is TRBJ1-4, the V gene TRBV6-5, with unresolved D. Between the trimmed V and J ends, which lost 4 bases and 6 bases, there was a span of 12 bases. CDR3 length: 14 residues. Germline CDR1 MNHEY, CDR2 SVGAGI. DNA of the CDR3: TGTGCCAGCAGTTCAGGAGGAGTTGATGAAAAACTGTTTTTT. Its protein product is CASSSGGVDEKLFF.

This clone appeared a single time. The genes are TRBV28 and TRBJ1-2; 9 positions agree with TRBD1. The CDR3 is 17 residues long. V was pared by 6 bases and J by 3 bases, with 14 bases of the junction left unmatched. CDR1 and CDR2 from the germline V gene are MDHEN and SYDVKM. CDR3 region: CASSRLWTGVVDYGYTF. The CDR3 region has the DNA TGTGCCAGCAGCCGACTCTGGACAGGGGTGGTTGACTATGGCTACACCTTC.

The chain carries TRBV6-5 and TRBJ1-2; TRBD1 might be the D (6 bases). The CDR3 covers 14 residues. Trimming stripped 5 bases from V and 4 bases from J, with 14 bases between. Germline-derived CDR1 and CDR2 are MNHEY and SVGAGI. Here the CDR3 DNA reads TGTGCCAGCAGTCCCGGGGAGGGGGGCTATGGCTACACCTTC. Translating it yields CASSPGEGGYGYTF.

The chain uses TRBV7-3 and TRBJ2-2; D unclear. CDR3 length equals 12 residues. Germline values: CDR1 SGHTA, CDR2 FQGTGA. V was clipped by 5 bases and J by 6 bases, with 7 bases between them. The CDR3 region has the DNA TGTGCCAGCAGCACTTATTCCGGGGAGCTGTTTTTT. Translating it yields CASSTYSGELFF.

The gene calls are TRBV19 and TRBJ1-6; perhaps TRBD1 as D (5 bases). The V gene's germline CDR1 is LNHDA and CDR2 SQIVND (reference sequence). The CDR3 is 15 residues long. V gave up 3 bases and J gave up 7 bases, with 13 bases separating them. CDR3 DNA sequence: TGTGCCAGTAGTATCCTCGACAGAAAAAATTCACCCCTCCACTTT. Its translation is CASSILDRKNSPLHF.

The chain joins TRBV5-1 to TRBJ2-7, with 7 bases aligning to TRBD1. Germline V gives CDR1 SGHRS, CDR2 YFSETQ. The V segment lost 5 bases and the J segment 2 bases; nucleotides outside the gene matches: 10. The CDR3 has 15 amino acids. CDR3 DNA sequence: TGCGCCAGCAGAATCCAGGTGACAGGGACCTACGAGCAGTACTTC. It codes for CASRIQVTGTYEQYF. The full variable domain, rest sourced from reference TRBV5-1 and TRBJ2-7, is KAGVTQTPRYLIKTRGQQVTLSCSPISGHRSVSWYQQTPGQGLQFLFEYFSETQRNKGNFPGRFSGRQFSNSRSEMNVSTLELGDSALYLCASRIQVTGTYEQYFGPGTRLTVT.

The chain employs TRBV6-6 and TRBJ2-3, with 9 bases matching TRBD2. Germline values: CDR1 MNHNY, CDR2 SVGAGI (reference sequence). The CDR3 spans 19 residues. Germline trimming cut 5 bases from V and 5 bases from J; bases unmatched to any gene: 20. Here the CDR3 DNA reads TGTGCCAGCAGTCGGCGGGTATGGATAGCGGGGGCCTCGAGAGATACGCAGTATTTT. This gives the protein CASSRRVWIAGASRDTQYF.

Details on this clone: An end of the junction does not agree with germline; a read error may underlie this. As DNA, the CDR3 is TGTGCCAGCAGCGTAGATACTAGCGGGGGGGCCACAAACATTCAGTACTTC. The encoded protein is CASSVDTSGGATNIQYF. The chain is built from TRBV9 and TRBJ2-4, with 13 bases identical to TRBD2. The CDR3 loop spans 17 amino acids. Germline V gene sequence: CDR1 SGDLS, CDR2 YYNGEE.

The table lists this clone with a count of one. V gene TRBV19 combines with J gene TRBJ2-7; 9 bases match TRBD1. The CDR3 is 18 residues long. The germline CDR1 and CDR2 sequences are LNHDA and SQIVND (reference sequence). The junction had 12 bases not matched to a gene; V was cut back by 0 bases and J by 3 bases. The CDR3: CASSIDLLGTGPNYEQYF. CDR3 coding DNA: TGTGCCAGTAGTATAGATCTTCTCGGGACAGGGCCCAACTACGAGCAGTACTTC.

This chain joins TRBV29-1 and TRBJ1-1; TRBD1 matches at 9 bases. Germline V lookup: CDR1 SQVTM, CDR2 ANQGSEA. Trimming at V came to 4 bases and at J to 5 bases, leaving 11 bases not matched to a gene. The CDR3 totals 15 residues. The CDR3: CSVVGQGNVGTEAFF. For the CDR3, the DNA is TGCAGCGTTGTGGGACAGGGAAATGTGGGGACTGAAGCTTTCTTT. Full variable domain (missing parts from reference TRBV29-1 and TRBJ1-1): SAVISQKPSRDICQRGTSLTIQCQVDSQVTMMFWYRQQPGQSLTLIATANQGSEATYESGFVIDKFPISRPNLTFSTLTVSNMSPEDSSIYLCSVVGQGNVGTEAFFGQGTRLTVV.

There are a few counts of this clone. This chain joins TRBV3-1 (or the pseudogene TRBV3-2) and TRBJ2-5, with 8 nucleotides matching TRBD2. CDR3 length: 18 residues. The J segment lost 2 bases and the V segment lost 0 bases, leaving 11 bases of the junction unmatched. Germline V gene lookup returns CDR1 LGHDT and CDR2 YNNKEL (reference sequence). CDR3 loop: CASSQESEAGGTQETQYF. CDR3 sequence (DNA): TGTGCCAGCAGCCAAGAAAGCGAGGCGGGGGGTACACAAGAGACCCAGTACTTC.